This T cell receptor beta chain was found in a study of CD8 T cells in ankylosing spondylitis. Germline assignment: CDR1 LGHNT and CDR2 FRNRAP. The CDR3 spans 13 residues. Regarding the study as a whole: Disease-associated clonotypes exhibited CD8+ identity and were relatively infrequent in peripheral blood. Among TCR beta sequences, a motif of eight highly homologous variants appeared characteristic of ankylosing spondylitis blood.

The authors made TCR beta libraries by quantitative 5'-RACE with molecular barcodes. TCRdb analysed the 5' RACE reads with MiXCR anew, one entry per CDR3 protein. The sample includes under 450,000 distinct CDR3 sequences, 20% of them seen just once. There are a few counts of this clonotype. Its antigen is unknown. The receptor's source is a male donor with ankylosing spondylitis or in good health (not recorded which). Specimen: blood, either unsorted or a sorted T cell fraction (not recorded which). The chain carries TRBV12-5 and TRBJ2-5, with 8 bases fitting TRBD1. CDR3: CSSQGASEETQYF. The CDR3 DNA reads TGTTCGAGTCAGGGGGCTAGCGAAGAGACCCAGTACTTC.